The 2 T cell receptor beta chains in this list originate from one sample, sequenced in a study of vaccination and CD4 T cells after COVID-19. The treatment was: roughly 10-day PBMC culture with coronavirus spike peptide pools or control peptides (ViraFEST assay). Sequencing of cultured CD4+ T cell DNA used the Oncomine TCR Beta short-read assay. MiXCR, run by TCRdb on the PCR reads, gives a single entry per CDR3 protein. The sample contains some 18,000 distinct CDR3 sequences, approximately 60% of which appear only once. These receptors have no known antigen. Material: CD4+ T cells from blood, cultured in vitro. Source of these receptors: a human donor who had recovered from COVID-19.

This clonotype was observed once. The CDR3 loop is CAVSGANVLTF. The CDR3, as DNA: TGTGCAGTCTCTGGGGCCAACGTCCTGACTTTC. The chain uses TRBV6-2 or TRBV6-3 and TRBJ2-6; D not certain. CDR1 and CDR2 (germline): MNHEY, SVGEGT. CDR3 size: 11 residues.

This clonotype occurred a few times. The chain recombines TRBV5-4 with TRBJ1-6; D is uncertain. Germline V gene data show CDR1 as SGHNT and CDR2 as YYREEE (reference sequence). CDR3 length: 13 amino acids. The V gene lost 4 bases and the J gene lost 7 bases, with 9 bases spanning the gap. CDR3 residues: CASSREQNSPLHF. In DNA form, the CDR3 reads TGTGCCAGCAGCCGGGAACAAAATTCACCCCTCCACTTT.